This T cell receptor delta chain stems from a study of Vδ1+ human thymocytes. Extracted RNA was reverse transcribed into cDNA. Pooled V-gene forward primers with one constant-region reverse primer generated the CDR3 amplicons by multiplex PCR. TCRdb reprocessed the multiplex PCR reads through CATT. The sample carries over 65,000 delta-chain clones, 30% to 45% recorded once. Overall study results and limits: Thymic TRG and TRD repertoires appeared highly polyclonal.

In its sample, this clone was seen a few times. Its antigen is unidentified. The CDR3 spans 22 residues. V trimming: 1 base; J trimming: 1 base; junction bases outside the gene matches: 24. Germline V gene lookup returns CDR1 TSWWSYY and CDR2 QGS. Sequenced input: Vdelta1+ gamma-delta thymocytes from the thymus. Specified subset: FACS-sorted CD3+ TCRalphabeta- TCRVdelta1+ TCRVdelta2- thymocytes. This receptor was obtained from a boy in the first two years of life who had congenital heart surgery. The chain combines TRDV1 with TRDJ1; 7 nucleotides line up with TRDD3. CDR3 sequence reads: CALGERATPVCTGEHPTDKLIF. CDR3 in DNA: TGTGCTCTTGGGGAACGAGCTACACCAGTTTGTACTGGGGAACACCCCACCGATAAACTCATCTTT.